A selection of T cell receptor beta chains follows, all from one sample in a study of patients and donors after allogeneic stem cell transplantation. TCRdb fed the RT-PCR reads into MiXCR, producing one record per CDR3 protein. The sample holds about 230,000 distinct CDR3 sequences, 13% to 15% seen once. The specimen was blood, either unsorted or a sorted T cell fraction (not recorded which). The receptor source for this set is a human donor who was either an allogeneic HSCT recipient or a stem cell or donor lymphocyte infusion donor (not recorded which). It is not recorded whose cells these are; they may come from a transplant donor. Both conserved end residues are part of each CDR3. The D gene is left open where the match is weak. The listing skips clone size in some rows; elsewhere it reads once, few, many or a size class.

size	J	V	D	CDR3	DNA
many	TRBJ2-5	TRBV12-3/TRBV12-4	NA	CASSLTETQYF	TGTGCCAGCAGCTTAACAGAGACCCAGTACTTC
many	TRBJ2-1	TRBV20-1	TRBD2	CSANRDYSMSSYNEQFF	TGCAGTGCAAACCGGGACTACTCGATGAGCTCCTACAATGAGCAGTTCTTC
NA	TRBJ2-1	TRBV7-2	TRBD1	CASCGQENYNEQFF	TGTGCCAGCTGCGGACAGGAGAATTACAATGAGCAGTTCTTC
NA	TRBJ2-1	TRBV7-2	NA	CASSLESAVLGNEQFF	TGTGCCAGCAGCTTAGAATCCGCGGTTCTCGGCAATGAGCAGTTCTTC
few	TRBJ2-5	TRBV20-1	TRBD2	CSARTSRAVQETQYF	TGCAGTGCGAGGACTAGCCGGGCAGTCCAAGAGACCCAGTACTTC
many	TRBJ2-1	TRBV20-1	TRBD2	CSARDLAGNNEQFF	TGCAGTGCTAGGGACCTAGCGGGGAACAATGAGCAGTTCTTC
many	TRBJ1-3	TRBV4-2	NA	CASSQGRGNTIYF	TGTGCCAGCAGCCAAGGGCGGGGAAACACCATATATTTT
NA	TRBJ1-6	TRBV5-1	TRBD1	CASSLDGQDNSPLHF	TGCGCCAGCAGCTTGGACGGACAGGATAATTCACCCCTCCACTTT
medium-sized	TRBJ1-3	TRBV7-9	NA	CASSLIVLLEDTIYF	TGTGCCAGCAGCTTAATCGTCCTCCTTGAGGACACCATATATTTT
few	TRBJ2-7	TRBV6-1	TRBD1	CASKKDRARYEQYF	TGTGCCAGCAAAAAAGACAGGGCTCGCTACGAGCAGTACTTC
NA	TRBJ1-5	TRBV7-8	NA	CASSKQQGYSNQPQHF	TGTGCCAGCAGCAAACAACAGGGCTATAGCAATCAGCCCCAGCATTTT
NA	TRBJ1-2	TRBV20-1	NA	CSARDPSGGLGYTF	TGCAGTGCTAGAGATCCATCCGGGGGCCTTGGCTACACCTTC
many	TRBJ2-5	TRBV18	NA	CASSLARQGETQYF	TGTGCCAGCTCACTTGCCCGACAAGGAGAGACCCAGTACTTC
many	TRBJ2-1	TRBV7-2	TRBD2	CASSLAVRVHNEQFF	TGTGCCAGCAGCCTAGCGGTCAGGGTGCACAATGAGCAGTTCTTC
many	TRBJ2-1	TRBV20-1	NA	CSAIPPAGPLYEQFF	TGCAGTGCGATCCCCCCCGCGGGGCCCCTCTATGAGCAGTTCTTC
NA	TRBJ1-5	TRBV3-1	TRBD1	CASSPGQGVGQPQHF	TGTGCCAGCAGCCCCGGACAGGGGGTTGGTCAGCCCCAGCATTTT
NA	TRBJ2-5	TRBV20-1	TRBD2	CSARALAGRMETQYF	TGCAGTGCTAGAGCTTTAGCGGGGAGGATGGAGACCCAGTACTTC
many	TRBJ1-5	TRBV7-2	NA	CASSLGGRSSNQPQHF	TGTGCCAGCAGCTTAGGAGGGCGAAGTTCAAATCAGCCCCAGCATTTT
many	TRBJ1-3	TRBV6-2/TRBV6-3	TRBD1	CASWDSPGNTIYF	TGTGCCAGCTGGGACAGTCCTGGAAACACCATATATTTT
NA	TRBJ2-1	TRBV5-1	NA	CASSLGLAYEQFF	TGCGCCAGCAGCTTGGGGCTAGCTTATGAGCAGTTCTTC
many	TRBJ1-6	TRBV2	NA	CASSAGASYNSPLHF	TGTGCCAGCAGTGCGGGGGCCTCCTATAATTCACCCCTCCACTTT
many	TRBJ2-7	TRBV12-3/TRBV12-4	TRBD1	CASSAYRGEQYF	TGTGCCAGCAGTGCCTACAGGGGGGAGCAGTACTTC
few	TRBJ2-1	TRBV20-1	NA	CSARGGASSYNEQFF	TGCAGTGCTAGAGGTGGGGCGTCCTCCTACAATGAGCAGTTCTTC
NA	TRBJ1-3	TRBV4-3	NA	CASSDSSGNTIYF	TGCGCCAGCTCGGACAGCTCTGGAAACACCATATATTTT
many	TRBJ1-3	TRBV29-1	TRBD1	CSVGQGVRNTIYF	TGCAGCGTTGGGCAGGGGGTCCGAAACACCATATATTTT
NA	TRBJ1-3	TRBV6-6	NA	CASGGGNTIYF	TGTGCCAGTGGGGGAGGAAACACCATATATTTT
NA	TRBJ2-1	TRBV11-3	NA	CASSLVRDGSEQFF	TGTGCCAGCAGCCTAGTAAGGGACGGAAGTGAGCAGTTCTTC
many	TRBJ1-6	TRBV5-1	NA	CASSHGQNNSPLHF	TGCGCCAGCAGCCACGGACAGAATAATTCACCCCTCCACTTT
few	TRBJ2-7	TRBV12-5	TRBD2	CASGLPLLLAGGPLSSYEQYF	TGTGCTAGTGGTTTACCCCTCCTACTAGCGGGAGGCCCCTTGAGCTCCTACGAGCAGTACTTC
NA	TRBJ1-5	TRBV19	TRBD1	CASRQGVYSNQPQHF	TGTGCCAGTAGGCAGGGGGTATATAGCAATCAGCCCCAGCATTTT
many	TRBJ1-2	TRBV2	TRBD1	CASRPGGPNYGYTF	TGTGCCAGCAGGCCAGGGGGCCCTAACTATGGCTACACCTTC
NA	TRBJ1-2	TRBV29-1	NA	CSVHQGNYGYTF	TGCAGCGTTCATCAGGGAAACTATGGCTACACCTTC
few	TRBJ1-4	TRBV5-1	NA	CASTRAGRGEKLFF	TGCGCCAGCACCCGGGCGGGGCGCGGTGAAAAACTGTTTTTT
few	TRBJ2-3	TRBV5-1	NA	CASRNLEGGGITDTQYF	TGCGCCAGCAGAAACCTCGAAGGCGGAGGGATCACAGATACGCAGTATTTT
many	TRBJ1-2	TRBV12-3/TRBV12-4	TRBD1	CASSRTGGTYGYTF	TGTGCCAGCAGTCGGACAGGGGGCACCTATGGCTACACCTTC
NA	TRBJ1-1	TRBV12-3/TRBV12-4	NA	CASSADRVSEAFF	TGTGCCAGCAGTGCGGACAGAGTGAGTGAAGCTTTCTTT
many	TRBJ2-6	TRBV7-8	NA	CASSLSRVSGANVLTF	TGTGCCAGCAGCTTATCCCGGGTTTCTGGGGCCAACGTCCTGACTTTC
NA	TRBJ2-3	TRBV19	NA	CASTRGRAQYF	TGTGCCAGTACACGAGGGAGAGCGCAGTATTTT
few	TRBJ2-7	TRBV19	TRBD2	CASRGGTYEQYF	TGTGCCAGCCGCGGGGGGACCTACGAGCAGTACTTC
few	TRBJ2-1	TRBV6-1	TRBD2	CASSHTGGQNDEQFF	TGTGCCAGCAGTCATACGGGGGGGCAGAACGATGAGCAGTTCTTC
few	TRBJ1-1	TRBV20-1	TRBD1	CSASYTGVMNTEAFF	TGCAGTGCTAGTTATACAGGGGTTATGAACACTGAAGCTTTCTTT
few	TRBJ1-1	TRBV7-3	TRBD1	CASSMTGGNTEAFF	TGTGCCAGCAGCATGACAGGGGGAAACACTGAAGCTTTCTTT
few	TRBJ2-5	TRBV12-3/TRBV12-4	NA	CASSFRGAETQYF	TGTGCCAGCAGTTTTCGGGGGGCGGAGACCCAGTACTTC
NA	TRBJ2-1	TRBV4-2	NA	CASVPGGASVSYNEQFF	TGTGCCAGCGTCCCCGGGGGAGCAAGCGTCTCCTACAATGAGCAGTTCTTC
many	TRBJ1-5	TRBV4-3	NA	CASSQDSLNQPQHF	TGCGCCAGCAGCCAAGACAGCCTCAATCAGCCCCAGCATTTT
few	TRBJ2-2	TRBV5-6	TRBD1	CASSSDRGRAGELFF	TGTGCCAGCAGCTCGGACAGGGGACGGGCCGGGGAGCTGTTTTTT
NA	TRBJ2-2	TRBV10-3	TRBD1	CAINGQGAGGELFF	TGTGCCATCAACGGGCAGGGGGCCGGCGGGGAGCTGTTTTTT
few	TRBJ2-6	TRBV3-1	NA	CASSQGRTSPGANVLTF	TGTGCCAGCAGCCAAGGAAGAACATCCCCTGGGGCCAACGTCCTGACTTTC
NA	TRBJ1-1	TRBV4-1	NA	CASSQVGIGTEAFF	TGCGCCAGCAGCCAAGTTGGGATCGGCACTGAAGCTTTCTTT
NA	TRBJ2-5	TRBV24-1	TRBD1	CATSDHSGGQETQYF	TGTGCCACCAGTGATCATTCAGGGGGTCAAGAGACCCAGTACTTC
NA	TRBJ2-7	TRBV20-1	TRBD1	CSAIGGTGSSYEQYF	TGCAGTGCTATTGGGGGGACAGGCTCCTCCTACGAGCAGTACTTC